This T cell receptor (beta chain) was obtained from a study of T cell repertoires in ileal Crohn's disease. Across the study: Surgery for a complication: stricturing in around 60%, penetrating in 39%. Biopsies of inflamed ileum from the surgical specimen form M0 samples.

Time point given: inflamed ileum from the surgical specimen. The CDR3 consists of 16 residues. Germline CDR1 reads SGHRS; CDR2 reads YFSETQ. Trimming at V came to 0 bases and at J to 5 bases, leaving 2 bases not matched to a gene. Profiled with immunoSEQ multiplex PCR; TCRdb holds only in-frame clones, not every one. The profile shows roughly 13,000 clones, roughly 80% of them singletons. The source is an adult with Crohn's disease. The specimen sequenced was ileal tissue. The chain uses TRBV5-1 and TRBJ2-1; 13 nucleotides align to TRBD2. The DNA for the CDR3 is TGCGCCAGCAGCTTGGTGGGGACTAGCGGGAACAATGAGCAGTTCTTC. Its translation: CASSLVGTSGNNEQFF.